Sequencing of this T cell receptor (beta chain) was carried out in a study of blood T cells in healthy people across ages. A remark on this clonotype: What it binds is not known.

Primed by a sample-barcoded 5' primer and a J-beta primer mix, a second PCR proceeded for about 6 to 11 cycles. TCRdb reprocessed the 5' RACE reads via MiXCR and lists one record per CDR3 protein. In the table there are 380,000 or so distinct CDR3 sequences, about half of which are singletons. Broader study findings: While age rose, TCR beta diversity per million T cells dropped in a roughly linear way. Higher diversity, along with more naive CD4+ cells, distinguished long-lived donors from aged donors.

The CDR3 length is 15 residues. Germline CDR1 and CDR2: SGHTA and FQGNSA. Germline trimming cut 2 bases from V and 11 bases from J; bases unmatched to any gene: 12. Total RNA, at least 5.5 micrograms per sample, came from PBMCs. The chain joins TRBV7-2 to TRBJ2-5, with TRBD1 matching over 9 bases. Sequencing input: blood. This receptor was obtained from a man between 60 and 75 years old in good health. For the CDR3, the DNA is TGTGCCAGCAGCTTATGGGACAGGGTCGGCAATGAGCAGTACTTC. It encodes CASSLWDRVGNEQYF.